These 29 T cell receptor beta chains were all obtained from the same sample, sequenced in a study of Tregs in tolerant kidney transplant recipients. The data were produced by immunoSEQ multiplex PCR, yet TCRdb's version contains in-frame clones alone and is incomplete. The data show tens of thousands of clones, approximately 90% seen once. The specimen comprised Tregs from blood, sampled before the transplant. Receptor source: a human donor who received a combined kidney and bone marrow transplant.

This rearrangement joins TRBV5-1 to TRBJ2-1, with D tentatively TRBD2 (6 bases). V lost 4 bases and J 7 bases, leaving 18 bases between the germline ends. Germline CDR1 SGHRS, CDR2 YFSETQ. The CDR3 is made up of 15 amino acids. The CDR3 here is CASSLGELAWNEQFF. DNA for the CDR3: TGCGCCAGCAGCCTGGGGGAGCTAGCGTGGAATGAGCAGTTCTTC.

This rearrangement joins TRBV11-1 to TRBJ2-1; weak D call: TRBD1 (5 bases). CDR3 length: 14 residues. Trimming stripped 2 bases from V and 2 bases from J, with 7 bases between. Per germline, CDR1 SGHAT and CDR2 FQDESV (reference sequence). The CDR3 here is CASSLRGPYNEQFF. In DNA form, the CDR3 reads TGTGCCAGCAGCTTAAGGGGCCCCTACAATGAGCAGTTCTTC.

This sequence joins TRBV5-6 and TRBJ2-1; TRBD2 might be the D (6 bases). Trimming left V 7 bases short and J 5 bases short, with 16 bases between. Germline V gene lookup returns CDR1 SGHDT and CDR2 YYEEEE. The CDR3 runs 14 residues. As DNA, the CDR3 is TGTGCCAGCCTGAAGGACTATACCGACAATGAGCAGTTCTTC. Protein product: CASLKDYTDNEQFF.

V and J are TRBV6-5 and TRBJ1-2, with D tentatively TRBD1 (6 bases). Germline-derived CDR1 and CDR2 are MNHEY and SVGAGI. V was pared by 5 bases and J by 6 bases, with 13 bases between. CDR3 size: 13 residues. In nucleotides, the CDR3 is TGTGCCAGCAGTCAGGGAGGGGGAAATGGCTACACCTTC. Translation: CASSQGGGNGYTF.

The rearrangement links TRBV18 to TRBJ2-3, with a weak D call TRBD2 (6 bases). CDR1 KGHSH and CDR2 LQKENI come from the germline V gene. V shed 5 bases and J shed 2 bases, with 17 bases lying between them. The CDR3 sequence is 16 residues long. CDR3 DNA sequence: TGTGCCAGCTCAACGCAGGGCGCGGGGAACACAGATACGCAGTATTTT. It translates to CASSTQGAGNTDTQYF.

The chain uses TRBV21-1 and TRBJ2-7; the DNA was not compared with TRBD2, the D call given in the table. TRBV21-1 is annotated as a pseudogene. This CDR3 has 16 amino acids. CDR3 residues: CASSKGLAGGPYEQYF. The CDR3 coding sequence is TGTGCCAGCAGCAAAGGGTTAGCGGGAGGGCCCTACGAGCAGTACTTC.

The chain has TRBV5-1 and TRBJ2-5; tentative D call: TRBD1 (6 bases). This CDR3 contains 15 residues. Germline values: CDR1 SGHRS, CDR2 YFSETQ. The V gene lost 3 bases and the J gene lost 1 base, with 13 bases spanning the gap. The CDR3 protein is CASSSAGTIQETQYF. CDR3 sequence (DNA): TGCGCCAGCAGCTCCGCCGGGACAATCCAAGAGACCCAGTACTTC.

This chain links TRBV6-1 with TRBJ2-7, with 10 positions matching TRBD1. Germline V lookup: CDR1 MNHNS, CDR2 SASEGT. V trimming: 9 bases; J trimming: 1 base; junction bases outside the gene matches: 9. This CDR3 spans 15 amino acids. Here the CDR3 DNA reads TGTGCCAGTATATTGGGACAGGGGATATCCTACGAGCAGTACTTC. It is translated as CASILGQGISYEQYF.

The chain links TRBV7-9 to TRBJ2-1; 9 nucleotides match TRBD2. Per germline, CDR1 SEHNR and CDR2 FQNEAQ (reference sequence). This CDR3 comprises 15 residues. Germline trimming cut 3 bases from V and 9 bases from J; bases unmatched to any gene: 9. The CDR3 here is CASSFGGRARGEQFF. The CDR3 DNA is TGTGCCAGCAGCTTTGGCGGGAGGGCCAGGGGTGAGCAGTTCTTC.

This clone appeared a single time. The chain combines TRBV6-5 with TRBJ2-2; D uncertain. Germline V gene data show CDR1 as MNHEY and CDR2 as SVGAGI. This CDR3 comprises 16 residues. V shed 0 bases and J shed 0 bases, with 8 bases lying between them. The CDR3 is CASSYSWRSNTGELFF. The DNA of the CDR3 is TGTGCCAGCAGTTACTCGTGGCGGTCGAACACCGGGGAGCTGTTTTTT.

This clone has a single count. This sequence joins TRBV11-2 and TRBJ2-7, with 12 positions matching TRBD2. The CDR3 is made up of 15 amino acids. The germline V gene encodes CDR1 SGHAT and CDR2 FQNNGV. With V trimmed by 2 bases and J by 3 bases, 2 bases remained unmatched. The CDR3 region is CASSLMTSGSYEQYF. In DNA form, the CDR3 reads TGTGCCAGCAGCTTAATGACTAGCGGGAGCTACGAGCAGTACTTC.

The chain carries TRBV7-9 and TRBJ1-6; no clear D. Germline CDR1 reads SEHNR; CDR2 reads FQNEAQ (reference sequence). The CDR3 loop spans 12 amino acids. V was shortened by 3 bases and J by 6 bases, with 3 bases between the two germline ends. The CDR3 nucleotides read TGTGCCAGCAGCTTCGGTAATTCACCCCTCCACTTT. This codes for CASSFGNSPLHF.

This rearrangement joins TRBV28 to TRBJ1-4, with 9 bases aligning to TRBD1. CDR1 and CDR2 (germline): MDHEN, SYDVKM. The CDR3 runs 16 residues. Trimming removed 6 bases from V and 7 bases from J; junction bases left unmatched: 12. CDR3 bases: TGTGCCAGCAGGTCAGATTCCGGGACAGGGACTGAAAAACTGTTTTTT. The encoded protein is CASRSDSGTGTEKLFF.

The chain joins TRBV4-2 to TRBJ1-1, with a possible D match to TRBD1 (5 bases). Germline V gene data show CDR1 as LGHNA and CDR2 as YNFKEQ. The CDR3 sequence is 14 residues long. With 0 bases removed from V and 3 bases from J, the gap between germline ends came to 8 bases. For the CDR3, the DNA is TGTGCCAGCAGCCAAGAAGGGGACCACACTGAAGCTTTCTTT. It yields the protein CASSQEGDHTEAFF.

The chain recombines TRBV6-6 with TRBJ2-3; TRBD2 might be the D (6 bases). The V gene lost 10 bases and the J gene lost 5 bases, with 19 bases spanning the gap. The CDR3 has 14 residues. Germline V gene sequence: CDR1 MNHNY, CDR2 SVGAGI (reference sequence). The CDR3 spells CATSLAELGDTQYF. The CDR3 DNA is TGTGCCACCTCTTTAGCGGAGCTAGGAGATACGCAGTATTTT.

The CDR3 DNA is TGTGCCAGCAGTTCGAATAAAATTTTCCGGGACAGGGGCGAGATGACAACTAATGAAAAACTGTTTTTT. Amino acid sequence: CASSSNKIFRDRGEMTTNEKLFF. The gene calls are TRBV28 and TRBJ1-4; 10 bases are a match to TRBD1. V shed 4 bases, J shed 0 bases, and the junction held 23 bases outside the gene matches. Germline CDR1 MDHEN, CDR2 SYDVKM. This CDR3 is 23 amino acids long.

The chain is built from TRBV11-3 and TRBJ2-3; D call uncertain. Trimming took 5 bases from V and 6 from J, leaving 15 bases between them. Per germline, CDR1 SGHNT and CDR2 YENEEA. This CDR3 comprises 14 residues. The CDR3, as DNA: TGTGCCAGCAGCCCACGGACCGACGGGGATACGCAGTATTTT. Its protein product is CASSPRTDGDTQYF.

The chain recombines TRBV19 with TRBJ2-7; D is possibly TRBD2 (5 bases). CDR3 length: 12 amino acids. From germline, CDR1 is LNHDA and CDR2 SQIVND (reference sequence). Trimming stripped 4 bases from V and 6 bases from J, with 10 bases between. This chain's CDR3 is CASSTRRGEQYF. Written as DNA, the CDR3 is TGTGCCAGTAGTACCCGCCGGGGCGAGCAGTACTTC.

This rearrangement joins TRBV27 to TRBJ2-1; 10 bases line up with TRBD2. V lost 7 bases to trimming and J lost 0 bases; unmatched junction nucleotides: 6. The length of the CDR3 is 16 residues. CDR1 and CDR2 from the germline V gene are MNHEY and SMNVEV (reference sequence). Written as DNA, the CDR3 is TGTGCCAGCACCGTTAGCGGGAGGAGCTCCTACAATGAGCAGTTCTTC. As protein: CASTVSGRSSYNEQFF.

The chain combines TRBV30 with TRBJ2-7; maybe TRBD2 (6 bases). Germline CDR1 GTSNPN, CDR2 SVGIG (reference sequence). V lost 2 bases to trimming and J lost 4 bases, with 12 bases between them. This CDR3 is 13 amino acids long. CDR3 DNA: TGTGCCTGGAGTTTACTAGCAGGTTACGAGCAGTACTTC. Encoded protein: CAWSLLAGYEQYF.

The chain recombines TRBV28 with TRBJ2-2; D is perhaps TRBD2 (6 bases). V lost 2 bases to trimming and J lost 5 bases, with 9 bases between them. CDR3 length: 14 residues. CDR1 MDHEN and CDR2 SYDVKM come from the germline V gene. In DNA form, the CDR3 reads TGTGCCAGCAGTTTACAGGGAGGAACCGGGGAGCTGTTTTTT. Amino acid sequence: CASSLQGGTGELFF.

The chain uses TRBV10-3 and TRBJ2-1; no definite D call. From germline, CDR1 is ENHRY and CDR2 SYGVKD. There are 14 residues in the CDR3. V was clipped by 0 bases and J by 9 bases, with 12 bases between them. CDR3: CAISESKGSGEQFF. The CDR3 DNA follows: TGTGCCATCAGTGAGTCTAAGGGCTCAGGTGAGCAGTTCTTC.

This clone was observed a single time. The genes are TRBV5-1 and TRBJ2-7; 15 bases agree with TRBD2. Per germline, CDR1 SGHRS and CDR2 YFSETQ. This CDR3 contains 17 residues. The V and J ends lost 1 base and 4 bases, in that order; junction bases with no gene match: 6. Here the CDR3 DNA reads TGCGCCAGCAGCTTGTCCCCCGGACTAGCGGGAGGGTACGAGCAGTACTTC. Its translation is CASSLSPGLAGGYEQYF.

CDR3: CASSASLPGSGNTIYF. The CDR3 nucleotides are TGCGCCAGCAGTGCCTCCTTACCTGGGTCTGGAAACACCATATATTTT. The chain combines TRBV10-1 with TRBJ1-3, with D unclear. The germline V and J ends were trimmed by 4 bases and 1 base, with 14 bases remaining between them. The V gene's germline CDR1 is WNHNN and CDR2 SYGVQD (reference sequence). This CDR3 is built from 16 residues.

The CDR3 DNA reads TGTGCCAGTAAGGGGAGGGGTACTAGCACAGATACGCAGTATTTT. Protein product: CASKGRGTSTDTQYF. J is TRBJ2-3 and V is TRBV19; TRBD2 matches at 7 bases. There are 15 residues in the CDR3. The germline CDR1 and CDR2 sequences are LNHDA and SQIVND (reference sequence). The ends lost 7 bases at V and 0 bases at J; junction bases unmatched: 7. Together with reference TRBV19 and TRBJ2-3, the CDR3 gives the full variable domain: DGGITQSPKYLFRKEGQNVTLSCEQNLNHDAMYWYRQDPGQGLRLIYYSQIVNDFQKGDIAEGYSVSREKKESFPLTVTSAQKNPTAFYLCASKGRGTSTDTQYFGPGTRLTVL.

V and J are TRBV6-5 and TRBJ2-5, with D perhaps TRBD2 (6 bases). The length of the CDR3 is 13 residues. Deletions cut 5 bases from V and 4 bases from J, with 11 bases between. Germline lookup yields CDR1 MNHEY and CDR2 SVGAGI. The CDR3 sequence is CASSPGGAETQYF. In DNA form, the CDR3 reads TGTGCCAGCAGTCCCGGAGGGGCAGAGACCCAGTACTTC.

V and J are TRBV5-1 and TRBJ2-1, with 11 bases fitting TRBD2. This CDR3 spans 16 amino acids. Germline values: CDR1 SGHRS, CDR2 YFSETQ. J lost 5 bases, V lost 4 bases, and 8 bases had no gene match. The CDR3 coding sequence is TGCGCCAGCAGCCGTGATAAGACTAGCGGGAACAATGAGCAGTTCTTC. It codes for CASSRDKTSGNNEQFF.

A single count supports this clone. The chain couples TRBV27 to TRBJ2-1, with D perhaps TRBD2 (5 bases). Germline V CDR1 and CDR2: MNHEY, SMNVEV (reference sequence). V lost 5 bases and J 2 bases, leaving 19 bases between the germline ends. CDR3 length equals 17 residues. For the CDR3, the DNA is TGTGCCAGCAGTAAATTACTAGGAAAGGGCCCCTACAATGAGCAGTTCTTC. Translation gives CASSKLLGKGPYNEQFF.

The chain joins TRBV5-1 to TRBJ2-3; no definite D call. This CDR3 has 14 amino acids. Germline loops: CDR1 SGHRS, CDR2 YFSETQ. Deletions cut 7 bases from V and 7 bases from J, with 19 bases between. This chain's CDR3 is CASARTDPLNTQYF. DNA of the CDR3: TGCGCCAGCGCCCGAACGGACCCCCTTAATACGCAGTATTTT.